This T cell receptor beta chain was identified during a study of vaccination and CD4 T cells after COVID-19. A word on this clonotype: No antigen is known for it.

Sequencing of the DNA from cultured CD4+ T cells was carried out with the Oncomine TCR Beta short-read assay. The genomic DNA was obtained from cultured CD4+ T cells by extraction with the QIAamp micro DNA kit. TCRdb redid the calling of the PCR reads with MiXCR, one entry per CDR3 protein. The sample has 12,000 or so distinct CDR3 sequences, under 45% seen once. Treatment in this sample: approximately 11-day PBMC culture with coronavirus spike peptide pools or control peptides (ViraFEST assay). It was before the COVID-19 pandemic (2011-2018) that the unexposed donor's CD4+ T cells were collected. This clonotype was sampled from a human donor in good health. Source material: CD4+ T cells from blood, cultured in vitro.

CDR3 sequence (DNA): TGTGCCAGCAGTGAAAGGCCCGGGAACTATGGCTACACCTTC. Its translation: CASSERPGNYGYTF. The gene calls are TRBV27 and TRBJ1-2, with D unresolved. Trimming stripped 5 bases from V and 2 bases from J, with 12 bases between. Germline V gene data show CDR1 as MNHEY and CDR2 as SMNVEV (reference sequence). The length of the CDR3 is 14 residues.